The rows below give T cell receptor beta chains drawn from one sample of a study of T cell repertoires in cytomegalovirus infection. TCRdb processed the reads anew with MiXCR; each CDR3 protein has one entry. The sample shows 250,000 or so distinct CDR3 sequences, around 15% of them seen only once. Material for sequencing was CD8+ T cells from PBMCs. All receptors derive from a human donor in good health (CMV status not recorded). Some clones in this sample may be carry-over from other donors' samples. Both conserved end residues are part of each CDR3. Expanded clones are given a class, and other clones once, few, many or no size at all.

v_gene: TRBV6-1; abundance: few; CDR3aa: CASSHGLEVANTGELFF
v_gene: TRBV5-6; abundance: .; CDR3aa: CASSFVQGARNEQFF
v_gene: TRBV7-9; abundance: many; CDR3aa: CASSPRTGVRAEAFF
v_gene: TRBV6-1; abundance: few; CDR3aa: CASSEGSGNTEAFF
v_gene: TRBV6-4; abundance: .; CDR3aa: CASSDAGDTDTQYF
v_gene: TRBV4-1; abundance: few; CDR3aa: CASSQETVADTQYF
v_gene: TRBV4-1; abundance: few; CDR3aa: CASSLAGGRFDEQFF
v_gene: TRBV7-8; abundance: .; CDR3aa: CASSTGLAGPYQETQYF
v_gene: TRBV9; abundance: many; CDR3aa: CASSAQGIGYEQYF
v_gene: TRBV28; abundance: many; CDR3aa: CASIGGFIPDTQYF
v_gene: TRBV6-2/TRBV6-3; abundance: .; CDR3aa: CANSPAISADTQYF
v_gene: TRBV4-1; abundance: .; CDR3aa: CASSQDWQENSPLHF
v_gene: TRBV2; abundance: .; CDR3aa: CASSEADVSYTEQFF
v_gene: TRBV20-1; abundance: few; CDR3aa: CSAATGLGLGETQYF